This TCR beta chain was obtained from a study of blood T cell dynamics during melanoma immunotherapy. On the study more broadly: Standard first-line treatment here was pembrolizumab or nivolumab plus ipilimumab in metastatic melanoma.

The time point: pre-treatment baseline. Response was assessed by RECIST 1.1 at 12 weeks, except a couple of rapid progressors. The V end was cut by 8 bases, the J end by 4 bases, with 21 bases between. Germline loops: CDR1 ENHRY, CDR2 SYGVKD. The CDR3 totals 16 residues. Libraries were prepared by immunoSEQ multiplex PCR; TCRdb keeps only in-frame clonotypes and omits some of them. In the table there are roughly 6,500 clones, about 88% of which are singletons. This clonotype was sampled from a human donor with melanoma. Sequences were derived from blood, sampled from a patient treated with checkpoint blockade. The chain employs TRBV10-3 and TRBJ2-4; possible D gene TRBD1, 6 bases. CDR3 residues: CAIAETSGTRKNIQYF. For the CDR3, the DNA is TGTGCCATCGCGGAAACCTCCGGGACAAGAAAAAACATTCAGTACTTC.